Below, one TCR beta chain is given with its context. This clone has a handful of counts. Its recognized antigen is unknown. Within one base of it there is no much larger clone, and no base qualities were kept. The data belong to a study of T cell responses to AZD1222 COVID-19 vaccine (TCRdb year 2021). Regarding the study in general: A total of 230 to 250 trial participants underwent TCR sequencing, of whom about 200 had received two doses of AZD1222 and some 26 had received two doses of the MenACWY control vaccine. Trial participants were enrolled by age into 18-55, 56-69 and 70-plus year subgroups, with approximately 160, 26 and 62 TCR-sequenced participants respectively.

This specimen's time point label, interpreted: about 28 days (+/-7) after the second vaccine dose. AZD1222 recipients given second doses at about 4 weeks or at about 12 weeks were pooled, since spike-specific TCR depth and breadth were not found to differ between the two schedules. Vaccinee samples were obtained from the UK trials COV001 and COV002, which included a single-blind randomized controlled phase 2/3 trial of AZD1222 (ChAdOx1 nCoV-19) in healthy adults. Trial participant PBMC samples were collected at day 0 and day 28 after the second dose for TCRbeta chain sequencing. The CDR3 regions of human TCRbeta chains were subjected to immunosequencing. In the source study's methods: TCRs in the repertoires were matched against a reference library of SARS-CoV-2-specific TCRs that had been generated with the MIRA antigen-specificity platform. Breadth meant the fraction of unique TCRs that were SARS-CoV-2-associated, whereas depth meant the fraction of total T cells that were SARS-CoV-2-associated. Each spike-specific TCR was assigned to its reactive spike region and to a CD4 or CD8 class using the MIRA data. Log10-transformed breadth and depth values were compared by one-way ANOVA with Sidak's multiple comparisons tests. TCRdb obtained this table from immuneACCESS and retained in-frame rearrangements with V and J assigned. These tables miss some clones; where compared with another copy, unresolved V genes account for less than half of the shortfall, and the remainder is unexplained. The V and J calls and clone size come from that table; D and trimming were worked out from the DNA. The sample data list 130,000 or so clones, and 88% of these were observed just once. The leading ten clones occupy roughly 6.1% of the sample.

The CDR3, cysteine through phenylalanine, is 13 amino acids long. Left in the record is the CDR3 DNA by itself, 39 bases read in frame from the first base. After removal of 1 base from V and 7 bases from J, the junction retains 1 base not matched to a gene. CDR1 and CDR2, looked up from the germline V gene, are SGHTA and FQGNSA. What the study reported, not specific to this receptor: Nearly half of unique spike-specific TCRs reportedly recognized epitopes outside regions mutated in the B.1.351 and B.1.1.7 variants. CD4 TCRs associated with the vaccine covered the entire spike protein, and the dominant responses were in regions 160-218 and 743-854. In the small 56-69-year group, the increase in depth fell short of significance, most likely because of low power. Spike-specific TCR breadth and depth rose significantly after two AZD1222 doses compared with day 0 and with MenACWY recipients. Because no day 14 peak-response samples were available, repertoires were characterized only after the peak T cell response. Most participants were white British and females outnumbered males, and the authors suggested that clonal diversity may have been underestimated. Conclusions about previously exposed vaccinees are limited, since just a handful of AZD1222 recipients were seropositive for SARS-CoV-2 at baseline.

The TCR comes from an adult who received the AZD1222 COVID-19 vaccine. The sample here was peripheral blood, taken 28 days after the second AZD1222 dose. The chain employs TRBV7-2 and TRBJ2-1, with 7 junctional bases fitting TRBD2. This receptor carries the CDR3 CASSLGLANEQFF. The DNA sequence is as follows: TGTGCCAGCAGCTTAGGACTAGCAAATGAGCAGTTCTTC.